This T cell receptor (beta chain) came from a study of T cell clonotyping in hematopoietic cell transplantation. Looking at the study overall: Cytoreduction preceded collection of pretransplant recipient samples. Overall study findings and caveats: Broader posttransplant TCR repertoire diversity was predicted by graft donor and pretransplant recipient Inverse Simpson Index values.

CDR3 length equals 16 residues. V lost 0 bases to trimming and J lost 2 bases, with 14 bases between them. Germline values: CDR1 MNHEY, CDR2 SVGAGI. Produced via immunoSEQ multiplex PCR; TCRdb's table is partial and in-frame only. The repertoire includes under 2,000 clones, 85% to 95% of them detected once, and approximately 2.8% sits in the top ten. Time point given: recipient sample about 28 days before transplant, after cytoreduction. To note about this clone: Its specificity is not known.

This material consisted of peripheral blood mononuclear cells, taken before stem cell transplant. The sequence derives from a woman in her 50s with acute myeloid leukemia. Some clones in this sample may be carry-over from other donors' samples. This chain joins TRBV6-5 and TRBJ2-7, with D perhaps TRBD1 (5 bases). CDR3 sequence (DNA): TGTGCCAGCAGTTACTCGAATATAGGGGTCACCTACGAGCAGTACTTC. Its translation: CASSYSNIGVTYEQYF.